This T cell receptor (beta chain) was found in a study of cytomegalovirus exposure and HLA in healthy donors (dated by TCRdb to the late 2010s). About the full investigation: An earlier analysis of approximately 600 of the donors reported 250 to 350 Gb of sequence data and approximately 110 million unique TCR beta sequences from some 180 million T cells. Roughly 300 gigabases of sequencing data and tens of millions of unique TCR sequences made up an early release that covered some 640 HLA-typed donors. Of the roughly 400 genotyped donors, 70% to 90% were placed in the genetic ancestry cluster associated with self-reported Caucasian donors. The study was designed to test whether signatures of past pathogen exposure could be identified by cataloging public T cell receptors. The T cell repertoires of some 700 subjects were profiled by immunosequencing and related to cytomegalovirus serostatus. In addition to the first cohort of approximately 670 subjects, a separate validation cohort of about 120 different subjects was used. The study combined high-throughput TCR immunosequencing, statistical association of individual TCRs with disease status, and machine learning to predict cytomegalovirus infection status. A later analysis re-analyzed previously published TCR beta repertoires from 660 or so donors and added high-resolution HLA genotyping to study TCR occurrence patterns. In the later analysis, no new phenotypic data were used to find candidate immune exposures; instead, reliance was placed on TCR beta sequences and their occurrence across donors. To decide whether each TCR beta V gene segment behaved as functional or pseudogenic, an earlier analysis of 587 of the donors relied on high-throughput TCR beta sequencing. Donor age, sex, ethnicity and CMV serostatus were compiled together with the repertoire data. Genome-wide SNP genotypes for about 55% of the 666 donors were used in a later genetic analysis, which treated that subset as a discovery cohort. Every discovery cohort repertoire had been produced on one sequencing platform. Class I and class II HLA loci were covered by the typing at four-digit resolution. Typing coverage varied by locus: roughly 620-640 donors for A, B, C, DRB1 and DQB1; more than 500 for DQA1; around 570 for DPA1; around 490 for DPB1. Roughly five DR-DQ haplotypes were handled as single units for association and clustering, since linkage in the cohort was strong. Among 300 to 450 genotyped donors of the cohort, an average of approximately 240,000 unique TCR beta nucleotide sequences were sequenced per donor, roughly 20% of them non-productive.

The cohort was made up of roughly 670 healthy bone marrow donors. Cohort members were all nominally healthy when sampled, although unrecorded immune exposures were likely present. The donor tested CMV seronegative and was one of the 352 seronegative cohort members. Each donor provided a peripheral blood sample, and peripheral blood mononuclear cells were used for TCR beta sequencing. Genomic DNA extraction from the blood cell samples was performed with the Qiagen DNeasy Blood Extraction Kit. The V end loses 1 base and the J end loses 4 bases, and a stretch of 7 bases separates them. CDR1 and CDR2 were assigned from the germline V gene as MDHEN and SYDVKM. Measured from the cysteine to the phenylalanine, the CDR3 is 13 residues long. CDR3 DNA only is kept here, 39 bases in frame from base 1. On this clone itself: There is no known antigen for this receptor. No base qualities exist here, and no much larger clone lies one base off it.

The study at large found these results: The classifier was reported to diagnose cytomegalovirus status with high specificity and sensitivity in both the original and validation cohorts. Only TCR beta chains were sequenced in this cohort, and the absence of alpha or paired-chain data limited detectable features. A later analysis reported that several top co-occurrence clusters appeared linked to parvovirus B19, influenza, CMV and Epstein-Barr virus. While some public TCRs were present in many individuals, most TCR sequences turned up only very rarely across donors. A later genetic analysis associated a missense DCLRE1C variant with V-gene and J-gene trimming of TCR beta chains, and an independent cohort replicated the association. In a later analysis, about 17,000 TCR beta sequences were associated with specific HLA alleles at a false discovery rate of 0.05. According to a later analysis, most CMV-associated TCR beta chains appeared to be HLA-restricted, and the HLA associations seemed to be driven largely by CMV exposure. Correlated functional status among segregating V segments might reflect linkage disequilibrium, but an unknown experimental factor could not be ruled out. According to a later genetic analysis, donors in an Asian-associated ancestry cluster had fewer N-insertions in productive TCRs than the approximately 650-donor mean. Sequencing depth was assumed to be roughly uniform across donors in the presence/absence analyses, though that assumption may not hold. Compared with equally common non-associated chains, HLA-associated TCR beta chains in a later analysis were more clonally expanded and had lower generation probabilities. A further reported finding was that TCR beta sequences accurately predicted the HLA-A and HLA-B alleles for most subjects in the first cohort. Assigning TCR associations to individual alleles was difficult when HLA alleles, especially DR and DQ, strongly co-occurred. The earlier analysis of approximately 590 of the donors excluded seventeen rarely observed V segments, including chromosome 9 orphons, because counts were too low. In vitro tests confirmed that a few of the cytomegalovirus-associated TCR beta chains recognize cytomegalovirus antigens. A cluster of highly shared sequence variants was judged likely to be a technical artifact of the sequencing pipeline. Broadly in line with IMGT annotations, most TCR beta V segments showed up in productive rearrangements about 87% or about 30% of the time in an earlier analysis of several hundred of the donors. It was suggested by the authors that the approach could potentially be generalized to other disease states and immunological phenotypes. Because the 87-base-pair reads could not distinguish some IMGT-functional V segments, including TRBV6-2 and TRBV6-3, those segments were excluded. A total of 164 TCR beta chains were listed by the study as associated with cytomegalovirus. A later analysis found that TCR association rates varied across HLA loci, with DRB1 alleles showing the most associated TCRs and HLA-C alleles the fewest. Because some donors lacked HLA typing at each locus, the association tests relied only on the typed subset. For the cohort, immune exposure information was limited to CMV serostatus.

Library prep was done by the immunoSEQ multiplex PCR assay. For the multiplex PCR, a mixture combining 60 forward primers for TCR Vbeta segments and 13 reverse primers for TCR Jbeta segments was used. The CDR3 region of rearranged TCR beta genes was amplified from genomic DNA with a multiplex PCR assay. The Illumina HiSeq System was used to sequence the amplified TCR beta libraries as 87-base-pair reads. Regarding the original processing steps: In a later analysis, roughly 80 million unique TCR beta chains were counted across the 500 to 700 repertoires, and roughly 10 million of these chains were shared by at least two donors. To remove PCR and sequencing errors, raw reads were error-corrected and collapsed into unique sequences using a nearest-neighbor algorithm that merged closely related sequences. V, D and J gene segments were assigned by aligning CDR3 sequences to IMGT reference sequences. For a sequence to be retained, a match of at least six nucleotides to both a V gene segment and a J gene segment was required. A rearrangement was called productive if the CDR3 had no stop codons and remained in frame with V and J, and every other rearrangement was called non-productive. CDR3 was defined by IMGT convention, running from the second conserved V-encoded cysteine to the conserved J-encoded phenylalanine. The earlier analysis of approximately 590 of the donors excluded any sequence lacking an unambiguous match to a single V gene segment. In an earlier analysis of 500 to 750 of the donors, V segments were called functional above 56.7% productive rearrangements and were called segregating when the between-donor standard deviation exceeded 5%. A statistical classification framework was built to diagnose cytomegalovirus status from the catalog of TCR beta chain sequences. A later analysis assigned V and J genes by comparing TCR nucleotide sequences with IMGT/GENE-DB human TR gene sequences. The TCRdist pipeline was used in a later analysis to assign CDR3 sequences and most-parsimonious VDJ recombination scenarios. A later analysis defined each TCR beta chain by its CDR3 amino acid sequence plus V-gene family, and excluded reads lacking a unique V-gene family. In a later analysis, around 650 highly shared, low-generation-probability nucleotide sequences were removed to address suspected cross-contamination and a sequencing artifact. A later analysis calculated a clonal expansion index for each public chain from normalized within-repertoire ranks of inferred template counts. In a later analysis, generation probabilities were computed with a VDJ recombination model fitted to out-of-frame rearrangements, and the resulting probabilities were checked against IGoR. In a later analysis, TCR-TCR, TCR-HLA and TCR-CMV co-occurrence was scored with hypergeometric tests, and a repertoire-size bias correction was applied to TCR pairs. False discovery rates were estimated in a later analysis by permuting HLA or CMV assignments 20 times. In a later analysis, co-occurring TCRs were grouped using DBSCAN, and TCRdist sequence similarity was added for clustering within HLA-allele-positive subsets. Repertoires with fewer than 30,000 or more than 120,000 public chains, plus five repertoires with anomalous nucleotide sharing, were excluded from co-occurrence clustering. TCRdb retrieved this table from immuneACCESS and kept in-frame rearrangements only. Not all clones are present; in checked studies, unresolved V genes account for under half, and no reason is known for the remainder. V and J calls and clone size are copied from that table; D and trimming were computed from the DNA. The sample includes under 150,000 clones, with roughly 80% observed a single time. Roughly 3.4% of the sample rests with the top ten.

Sequencing was done on a sample of PBMCs. The sequence derives from a male donor in good health and CMV-seronegative. The V and J segments used are TRBV28 and TRBJ2-5, with TRBD2 tentatively as D gene (6 bases match). CDR3 loop: CASSLSGGETQYF. The DNA sequence reads TGTGCCAGCAGTTTATCCGGGGGAGAGACCCAGTACTTC.